What follows are 29 T cell receptor beta chains derived from one specimen sequenced in a study of T cell responses to AZD1222 COVID-19 vaccine. Produced via immunoSEQ multiplex PCR; TCRdb's table is partial and in-frame only. The sample comprises 100,000 to 150,000 clones, 85% to 90% of which are singletons, and roughly 3.8% rests with the top ten. The sequences come from peripheral blood, collected 28 days after the second AZD1222 dose. These receptors were collected from an adult who received the AZD1222 COVID-19 vaccine.

The chain combines TRBV6-5 with TRBJ2-1; TRBD2 agrees at 8 bases. The CDR3 spans 15 residues. Germline loops: CDR1 MNHEY, CDR2 SVGAGI. V dropped 2 bases and J dropped 0; count of bases not matched to a gene: 0. The CDR3 nucleotides read TGTGCCAGCAGTTACACTAGCGGCTCCTACAATGAGCAGTTCTTC. Translation gives CASSYTSGSYNEQFF.

This clone was seen once. V gene TRBV11-1 combines with J gene TRBJ2-7, with 8 bases that match TRBD1. V trimming: 5 bases; J trimming: 3 bases; junction bases outside the gene matches: 9. Germline CDR1 reads SGHAT; CDR2 reads FQDESV (reference sequence). The CDR3 has 15 amino acids. The CDR3 DNA sequence: TGTGCCAGCAGCGCCTCGACAGGGGCCTACTACGAGCAGTACTTC. This encodes CASSASTGAYYEQYF.

The V and J genes are TRBV18 and TRBJ1-3; 9 nucleotides match TRBD1. The CDR3 loop spans 18 amino acids. V was clipped by 3 bases and J by 0 bases; unmatched bases: 9. Germline values: CDR1 KGHSH, CDR2 LQKENI. CDR3 sequence: CASSPGTGIPISGNTIYF. The CDR3 nucleotides are TGTGCCAGCTCACCCGGGACAGGGATCCCCATCTCTGGAAACACCATATATTTT.

This clone was observed a single time. The chain links TRBV19 to TRBJ2-4; 8 nucleotides line up with TRBD2. Per germline, CDR1 LNHDA and CDR2 SQIVND (reference sequence). V lost 5 bases, J lost 7 bases, and 10 bases stayed unmatched. The CDR3 totals 15 residues. The chain's CDR3 is CASSPGGDFNNIQYF. The CDR3 nucleotides read TGTGCCAGTAGTCCCGGGGGGGACTTTAACAACATTCAGTACTTC. Combining the CDR3 with reference TRBV19 and TRBJ2-4 gives the whole variable domain DGGITQSPKYLFRKEGQNVTLSCEQNLNHDAMYWYRQDPGQGLRLIYYSQIVNDFQKGDIAEGYSVSREKKESFPLTVTSAQKNPTAFYLCASSPGGDFNNIQYFGAGTRLSVL.

The chain carries TRBV11-3 and TRBJ2-1; TRBD2 agrees at 14 bases. The germline V gene encodes CDR1 SGHNT and CDR2 YENEEA. CDR3 length equals 17 residues. Trimming cost V 4 bases and J 8 bases; bases outside gene matches: 10. The CDR3, as DNA: TGTGCCAGCAGCTCCCGCGGGACTAGCGGGGGTAGGGATGAGCAGTTCTTC. As protein: CASSSRGTSGGRDEQFF.

The chain joins TRBV27 to TRBJ2-6; TRBD1 agrees at 7 bases. From germline, CDR1 is MNHEY and CDR2 SMNVEV (reference sequence). V was clipped by 6 bases and J by 0 bases; unmatched bases: 8. CDR3 size: 17 residues. For the CDR3, the DNA is TGTGCCAGCAGGGAAGACAGGGTGAGCTCTGGGGCCAACGTCCTGACTTTC. It encodes CASREDRVSSGANVLTF.

V gene TRBV19 combines with J gene TRBJ2-1; D possibly corresponds to TRBD1 (6 bases). Trimming shortened V by 8 bases and J by 7 bases, and 21 bases separated the two germline ends. The germline CDR1 and CDR2 sequences are LNHDA and SQIVND (reference sequence). This CDR3 has 15 residues. CDR3: CASALVGGAVNEQFF. The CDR3 DNA is TGTGCCAGTGCACTCGTAGGGGGAGCGGTAAATGAGCAGTTCTTC.

The chain recombines TRBV30 with TRBJ1-6; possibly TRBD1 for D (6 bases). The CDR3 is 13 residues long. V gave up 4 bases and J gave up 10 bases, with 14 bases separating them. CDR1 is GTSNPN, CDR2 SVGIG, per germline (reference sequence). CDR3 sequence reads: CAWMPGGGSPLHF. The CDR3 DNA reads as TGTGCCTGGATGCCCGGAGGGGGATCACCCCTCCACTTT.

This chain links TRBV19 with TRBJ1-1; TRBD1 might be the D (6 bases). The CDR3 is made up of 13 amino acids. Trimming cost V 5 bases and J 4 bases, with 11 bases left between them. Germline lookup yields CDR1 LNHDA and CDR2 SQIVND (reference sequence). In nucleotides, the CDR3 is TGTGCCAGTAGTCTCGGGGGCGGCACTGAAGCTTTCTTT. As protein: CASSLGGGTEAFF. The variable domain in full, completed from reference TRBV19 and TRBJ1-1, reads DGGITQSPKYLFRKEGQNVTLSCEQNLNHDAMYWYRQDPGQGLRLIYYSQIVNDFQKGDIAEGYSVSREKKESFPLTVTSAQKNPTAFYLCASSLGGGTEAFFGQGTRLTVV.

For the CDR3, the DNA is TGTGCCAGCAGTTCCTCCCTGGGGGGAAATTCACCCCTCCACTTT. It codes for CASSSSLGGNSPLHF. The chain carries TRBV28 and TRBJ1-6, with D possibly TRBD1 on 5 matching bases. The germline V gene has CDR1 MDHEN and CDR2 SYDVKM. The CDR3 loop spans 15 amino acids. The germline V and J ends were trimmed by 4 bases and 7 bases, with 14 bases remaining between them.

The CDR3 reads CATSREGLADYEQYF. The CDR3 DNA reads TGTGCCACCAGCAGGGAAGGACTAGCGGACTACGAGCAGTACTTC. The rearrangement links TRBV15 to TRBJ2-7; 10 positions agree with TRBD2. V trimming: 3 bases; J trimming: 3 bases; junction bases outside the gene matches: 5. CDR3 length equals 15 residues. From germline, CDR1 is LNHNV and CDR2 YYDKDF (reference sequence).

This rearrangement joins TRBV6-5 to TRBJ2-1, with D maybe TRBD1 (7 bases). V lost 3 bases to trimming and J lost 8 bases, with 17 bases between them. The CDR3 runs 15 residues. The germline CDR1 and CDR2 sequences are MNHEY and SVGAGI. CDR3 region: CASSYLPFRGDEQFF. CDR3 DNA sequence: TGTGCCAGCAGTTATCTACCCTTCAGGGGGGATGAGCAGTTCTTC.

This chain links TRBV2 with TRBJ1-3; a weak D match, TRBD1 (5 bases). This CDR3 contains 15 residues. Germline-derived CDR1 and CDR2 are SNHLY and FYNNEI. V gave up 5 bases and J gave up 0 bases, with 11 bases separating them. The CDR3 bases are TGTGCCAGCAGTTCCGAACAGGTCTCTGGAAACACCATATATTTT. It is translated as CASSSEQVSGNTIYF.

The CDR3 sequence is CASSDLEFSSYNEQFF. CDR3 DNA: TGTGCCAGCAGTGACCTAGAGTTTAGCTCCTACAATGAGCAGTTCTTC. The chain employs TRBV25-1 and TRBJ2-1; D unclear. Deletions cut 3 bases from V and 0 bases from J, with 12 bases between. Looked up from germline, CDR1 is MGHDK and CDR2 is SYGVNS. The CDR3 runs to 16 residues.

The genes are TRBV28 and TRBJ2-4, with TRBD2 identical over 10 bases. This CDR3 is built from 17 residues. Germline CDR1 is MDHEN and CDR2 is SYDVKM. With V trimmed by 2 bases and J by 6 bases, 10 bases remained unmatched. The CDR3 nucleotides are TGTGCCAGCAGTTTAGGAATGCTAGCGGGAGAGGCAAACATTCAGTACTTC. Translated, it gives CASSLGMLAGEANIQYF. Supplemented by reference TRBV28 and TRBJ2-4, the full variable domain reads DVKVTQSSRYLVKRTGEKVFLECVQDMDHENMFWYRQDPGLGLRLIYFSYDVKMKEKGDIPEGYSVSREKKERFSLILESASTNQTSMYLCASSLGMLAGEANIQYFGAGTRLSVL.

The gene calls are TRBV7-6 and TRBJ2-1, with 9 nucleotides matching TRBD2. Germline CDR1 is SGHVS and CDR2 is FNYEAQ. This CDR3 spans 13 amino acids. The J segment lost 7 bases and the V segment lost 8 bases, leaving 6 bases of the junction unmatched. The CDR3 loop reads CASGGGGWNEQFF. The CDR3, as DNA: TGTGCCAGCGGCGGGGGGGGTTGGAATGAGCAGTTCTTC. The variable domain in full, with the rest retrieved from reference TRBV7-6 and TRBJ2-1, is GAGVSQSPRYKVTKRGQDVALRCDPISGHVSLYWYRQALGQGPEFLTYFNYEAQQDKSGLPNDRFSAERPEGSISTLTIQRTEQRDSAMYRCASGGGGWNEQFFGPGTRLTVL.

The rearrangement uses TRBV30 and TRBJ2-7; 8 bases map to TRBD1. V gave up 4 bases and J gave up 3 bases; unmatched junction bases: 8. The germline gives CDR1 GTSNPN, CDR2 SVGIG (reference sequence). The CDR3 consists of 14 residues. CDR3 nucleotides: TGTGCCTGGAAGCGGGTCGGACAGGGCTACGAGCAGTACTTC. Its protein is CAWKRVGQGYEQYF.

This clone was counted once. This chain links TRBV10-1 with TRBJ2-1; D is unclear. The ends were cut back, 6 bases at V and 0 bases at J, with 18 bases in the middle. The germline V gene encodes CDR1 WNHNN and CDR2 SYGVQD (reference sequence). The CDR3 sequence is 17 residues long. In nucleotides, the CDR3 is TGCGCCAGCAGAAGACCCCAGACTGGGTTCTCCTACAATGAGCAGTTCTTC. Protein sequence: CASRRPQTGFSYNEQFF.

The V call is TRBV5-1, the J call TRBJ2-1, with TRBD2 matching 9 bases. CDR3 length: 17 residues. V was clipped by 0 bases and J by 8 bases; unmatched bases: 12. CDR1 is SGHRS and CDR2 is YFSETQ in the germline V gene. CDR3 sequence: CASSLGSRGRAWDEQFF. In DNA form, the CDR3 reads TGCGCCAGCAGCTTGGGATCCCGCGGGAGGGCCTGGGATGAGCAGTTCTTC.

The chain has TRBV9 and TRBJ1-3; the D is unclear. CDR3 length equals 13 residues. Per germline, CDR1 SGDLS and CDR2 YYNGEE. Trimming cost V 3 bases and J 1 base, with 5 bases left between them. CDR3 loop: CASSAGSGNTIYF. The CDR3 DNA sequence: TGTGCCAGCAGCGCTGGTTCTGGAAACACCATATATTTT.

This chain connects TRBV11-1 to TRBJ2-1; D might be TRBD2 (6 bases). V lost 3 bases, J lost 6 bases, and 18 bases lay in between. Germline V gene lookup returns CDR1 SGHAT and CDR2 FQDESV (reference sequence). The CDR3 totals 16 residues. CDR3 DNA sequence: TGTGCCAGCAGCTTTTGGGGGGAAGGGCTAGGCAATGAGCAGTTCTTC. It specifies CASSFWGEGLGNEQFF.

The gene calls are TRBV11-3 and TRBJ2-3; TRBD2 aligns across 7 bases. The CDR3 sequence is 18 residues long. Per germline, CDR1 SGHNT and CDR2 YENEEA. With 8 bases clipped from V and 1 base from J, the junction kept 18 bases outside the gene matches. In nucleotides, the CDR3 is TGTGCCAGCGGACTTCCCCGTGAGCGGGGTCCACGCACAGATACGCAGTATTTT. It yields the protein CASGLPRERGPRTDTQYF.

The chain uses TRBV27 and TRBJ2-7; TRBD1 is a possible D gene (6 bases). Germline V gene lookup returns CDR1 MNHEY and CDR2 SMNVEV (reference sequence). Trimming took off 2 bases at V and 2 bases at J, with 10 bases between the two ends. The CDR3 has 14 residues. DNA of the CDR3: TGTGCCAGCAGTTTACAGGGGTCCCCCTACGAGCAGTACTTC. This codes for CASSLQGSPYEQYF.

V and J are TRBV21-1 and TRBJ1-6. TRBV21-1 is termed a pseudogene. The CDR3 length is 17 residues. The CDR3 sequence: CASSKYLGDGRNSPLHF. CDR3 coding DNA: TGTGCCAGCAGCAAATATTTGGGGGACGGACGTAATTCACCCCTCCACTTT.

J is TRBJ2-2 and V is TRBV7-3; TRBD1 matches at 10 bases. The CDR3 loop spans 15 amino acids. V dropped 5 bases and J dropped 6; count of bases not matched to a gene: 6. The V gene's germline CDR1 is SGHTA and CDR2 FQGTGA. CDR3 sequence reads: CASSLTGGAPGELFF. The DNA for the CDR3 is TGTGCCAGCAGCCTGACAGGGGGCGCCCCCGGGGAGCTGTTTTTT.

The gene calls are TRBV9 and TRBJ1-1; D gene ambiguous. This CDR3 has 15 amino acids. Trimming stripped 3 bases from V and 1 base from J, with 13 bases between. CDR1 SGDLS and CDR2 YYNGEE come from the germline V gene. The CDR3: CASSATSSGNTEAFF. The CDR3 nucleotides are TGTGCCAGCAGCGCCACATCCTCAGGGAACACTGAAGCTTTCTTT.

The chain couples TRBV29-1 to TRBJ1-2; D may be TRBD1 (6 bases). V was shortened by 4 bases and J by 2 bases, with 8 bases between the two germline ends. The CDR3 runs to 12 residues. Germline CDR1 and CDR2: SQVTM and ANQGSEA. CDR3 nucleotides: TGCAGCGTTGCAGGGGTAAACTATGGCTACACCTTC. This encodes CSVAGVNYGYTF.

The sample holds one count of this clone. V usage is TRBV7-6 and J usage is TRBJ2-7, with a possible D match to TRBD1 (6 bases). The germline gives CDR1 SGHVS, CDR2 FNYEAQ. The germline V and J ends were trimmed by 5 bases and 1 base, with 12 bases remaining between them. This CDR3 spans 14 amino acids. CDR3 loop: CASSPDRTSYEQYF. DNA of the CDR3: TGTGCCAGCAGCCCCGACAGGACGTCCTACGAGCAGTACTTC.

The chain carries TRBV5-1 and TRBJ2-7, with a possible D match to TRBD1 (5 bases). V shed 2 bases and J shed 5 bases, with 14 bases lying between them. This CDR3 region has 14 residues. CDR1 is SGHRS, CDR2 YFSETQ, per germline. The CDR3: CASSLSRQSDEQYF. The CDR3, as DNA: TGCGCCAGCAGCTTATCCCGACAGAGCGACGAGCAGTACTTC.